The following is a T cell receptor (beta chain) sequence with its context. Its target is unknown. Trimming took 5 bases from V and 4 from J; bases not matched to a gene: 10. This CDR3 spans 15 amino acids. CDR1 is SGHAT and CDR2 is FQNNGV in the germline V gene. Some clones are missing from TCRdb's copy, which holds only in-frame ones; the method was immunoSEQ multiplex PCR. The sample records 100,000 to 150,000 clones, around 89% being singletons. The data derive from a study of T cell responses to AZD1222 COVID-19 vaccine. About the study: Second-dose schedules of about 4 or about 12 weeks were combined.

Study results and limitations: After the peak T cell response, and only then, were repertoires sampled.

Sequencing was performed on peripheral blood, taken on day 0 of AZD1222 vaccination. This receptor was identified in an adult in good health. The chain links TRBV11-2 to TRBJ2-7; 8 bases map to TRBD2. CDR3 region: CASSPTPGTRYEQYF. DNA for the CDR3: TGTGCCAGCAGCCCAACACCGGGGACTAGGTACGAGCAGTACTTC. The full variable domain, in which reference TRBV11-2 and TRBJ2-7 provide the parts outside the CDR3, is EAGVAQSPRYKIIEKRQSVAFWCNPISGHATLYWYQQILGQGPKLLIQFQNNGVVDDSQLPKDRFSAERLKGVDSTLKIQPAKLEDSAVYLCASSPTPGTRYEQYFGPGTRLTVT.